These 10 T cell receptor beta chains share one sample of origin, sequenced in a study of shared clonotypes between healthy human individuals. Method: immunoSEQ multiplex PCR; TCRdb's copy keeps in-frame clones and lacks some. The sample has about 450,000 clones; around 75% are singletons. The sequencing input was PBMCs. The receptors were gathered from a woman in her thirties or forties in good health. Some clones in this sample may be carry-over from other donors' samples.

This clone was observed once. The chain recombines TRBV28 with TRBJ2-1, with TRBD1 matching over 8 bases. Per the germline V gene, CDR1 is MDHEN and CDR2 is SYDVKM. V dropped 3 bases and J dropped 3; count of bases not matched to a gene: 10. This CDR3 has 17 amino acids. Here the CDR3 reads CASSFSLMGTGYNEQFF. CDR3 DNA: TGTGCCAGCAGTTTTTCCCTCATGGGGACAGGCTACAATGAGCAGTTCTTC.

The chain couples TRBV29-1 to TRBJ2-7, with D perhaps TRBD1 or TRBD2 (5 bases each). Germline lookup yields CDR1 SQVTM and CDR2 ANQGSEA. The CDR3 consists of 14 residues. The germline V and J ends were trimmed by 0 bases and 4 bases, with 13 bases remaining between them. In nucleotides, the CDR3 is TGCAGCGTTGAAGATAGGGACCGCGGGTACGAGCAGTACTTC. Protein: CSVEDRDRGYEQYF.

This clone was counted once. The CDR3, as DNA: TGCGCCAGCAGTGGAGGAAGGGCGAGCTCTGGAAACACCATATATTTT. Translation gives CASSGGRASSGNTIYF. V gene TRBV10-2 combines with J gene TRBJ1-3; D gene unclear. Germline V CDR1 and CDR2: WSHSY, SAAADI. The CDR3 length is 16 residues. Trimming took off 4 bases at V and 0 bases at J, with 13 bases between the two ends.

The chain combines TRBV4-1 with TRBJ2-7; 8 nucleotides match TRBD1. The junction had 11 bases not matched to a gene; V was cut back by 5 bases and J by 2 bases. The V gene's germline CDR1 is MGHRA and CDR2 YSYEKL. CDR3 length: 16 residues. CDR3 sequence reads: CASSFGSGTGTYEQYF. The CDR3, as DNA: TGCGCCAGCAGCTTTGGGTCCGGGACAGGAACCTACGAGCAGTACTTC.

V and J are TRBV29-1 and TRBJ1-4; D is possibly TRBD1 (5 bases). Trimming removed 4 bases at V and 0 bases at J, with 9 bases between. CDR1 and CDR2 from the germline V gene are SQVTM and ANQGSEA. This CDR3 spans 14 amino acids. The CDR3 DNA reads TGCAGCGTTGGGACACTAGCAACTAATGAAAAACTGTTTTTT. Translating it yields CSVGTLATNEKLFF.

This clone has just a few counts. V and J are TRBV7-3 and TRBJ2-1, with 7 bases lining up with TRBD1. The CDR3 spans 13 residues. Looked up from germline, CDR1 is SGHTA and CDR2 is FQGTGA. The trim removed 5 bases at V and 7 bases at J, leaving 5 bases unmatched. The CDR3 region has the DNA TGTGCCAGCAGCCCGACAGGGATGAATGAGCAGTTCTTC. Its translation is CASSPTGMNEQFF.

This clone was picked up a small number of times. V usage is TRBV5-4 and J usage is TRBJ1-2, with D perhaps TRBD1 (5 bases). V was cut by 4 bases and J by 5 bases, with 9 bases left in between. The CDR3 covers 12 residues. The germline V gene encodes CDR1 SGHNT and CDR2 YYREEE (reference sequence). The CDR3 sequence: CASSERQYGYTF. CDR3 nucleotide sequence: TGTGCCAGCAGCGAAAGACAGTATGGCTACACCTTC.

The chain has TRBV6-5 and TRBJ2-1, with 7 bases lining up with TRBD1. There are 12 residues in the CDR3. CDR1 is MNHEY, CDR2 SVGAGI, per germline. Germline trimming cut 7 bases from V and 5 bases from J; bases unmatched to any gene: 2. The CDR3 spells CASNTGDNEQFF. The CDR3 DNA sequence: TGTGCCAGCAATACAGGGGACAATGAGCAGTTCTTC.

The chain uses TRBV19 and TRBJ2-2, with 8 positions matching TRBD1. The CDR3 is 15 residues long. Germline V gene lookup returns CDR1 LNHDA and CDR2 SQIVND (reference sequence). The V and J ends lost 1 base and 7 bases, in that order; junction bases with no gene match: 5. In nucleotides, the CDR3 is TGTGCCAGTAGTATAGGCAGGGGGCTTTACGGGGAGCTGTTTTTT. This gives the protein CASSIGRGLYGELFF. The whole variable domain, remainder taken from reference TRBV19 and TRBJ2-2, is DGGITQSPKYLFRKEGQNVTLSCEQNLNHDAMYWYRQDPGQGLRLIYYSQIVNDFQKGDIAEGYSVSREKKESFPLTVTSAQKNPTAFYLCASSIGRGLYGELFFGEGSRLTVL.

The chain employs TRBV18 and TRBJ2-2; 9 bases match TRBD1. Germline V gene lookup returns CDR1 KGHSH and CDR2 LQKENI. The V segment lost 3 bases and the J segment 1 base; nucleotides outside the gene matches: 3. CDR3 length equals 16 residues. Here the CDR3 DNA reads TGTGCCAGCTCACCGCGGGGACAGGGGAACACCGGGGAGCTGTTTTTT. This translates into CASSPRGQGNTGELFF.